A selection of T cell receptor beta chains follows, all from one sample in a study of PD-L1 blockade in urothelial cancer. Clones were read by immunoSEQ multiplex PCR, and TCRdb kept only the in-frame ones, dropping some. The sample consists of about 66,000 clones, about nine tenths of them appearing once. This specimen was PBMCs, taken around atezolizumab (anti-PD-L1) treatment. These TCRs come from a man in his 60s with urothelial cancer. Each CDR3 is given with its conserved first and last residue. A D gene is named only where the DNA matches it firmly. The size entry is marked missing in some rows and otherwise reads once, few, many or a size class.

cdr3_aa: CAISEMTGLAKNIQYF
cdr3_nt: TGTGCCATCAGTGAGATGACAGGACTAGCCAAAAACATTCAGTACTTC
j_call: TRBJ2-4
d_call: NA
v_call: TRBV10-3
clone_size: NA

cdr3_aa: CASSPGTSGSYEQYF
cdr3_nt: TGTGCCAGCAGTCCCGGGACTAGCGGGAGTTACGAGCAGTACTTC
j_call: TRBJ2-7
d_call: TRBD2
v_call: TRBV28
clone_size: once

cdr3_aa: CASSQGPTGGTGGYTF
cdr3_nt: TGCGCCAGCAGCCAAGGTCCAACAGGGGGCACGGGCGGCTACACCTTC
j_call: TRBJ1-2
d_call: TRBD1
v_call: TRBV4-1
clone_size: few

cdr3_aa: CASSPTSGTSSYEQYF
cdr3_nt: TGTGCCAGCAGCCCTACAAGCGGGACAAGCTCCTACGAGCAGTACTTC
j_call: TRBJ2-7
d_call: NA
v_call: TRBV9
clone_size: NA

cdr3_aa: CASTATGALYNSPLHF
cdr3_nt: TGTGCCAGCACCGCTACAGGGGCGCTTTATAATTCACCCCTCCACTTT
j_call: TRBJ1-6
d_call: TRBD1
v_call: TRBV7-9
clone_size: NA

cdr3_aa: CASSPGGSGSAGELFF
cdr3_nt: TGTGCCAGCAGCCCCGGGGGGAGCGGGAGCGCCGGGGAGCTGTTTTTT
j_call: TRBJ2-2
d_call: TRBD2
v_call: TRBV7-3
clone_size: NA

cdr3_aa: CASSQVLGASLGTGELFF
cdr3_nt: TGTGCCAGCAGCCAAGTTCTTGGGGCCTCTCTGGGGACCGGGGAGCTGTTTTTT
j_call: TRBJ2-2
d_call: NA
v_call: TRBV14
clone_size: NA

cdr3_aa: CASSRDRGHGYTF
cdr3_nt: TGTGCCAGCAGTCGGGACAGGGGACACGGCTACACCTTC
j_call: TRBJ1-2
d_call: TRBD1
v_call: TRBV28
clone_size: NA

cdr3_aa: CASRISGRTEAFF
cdr3_nt: TGTGCCAGCAGGATTTCAGGCCGAACTGAAGCTTTCTTT
j_call: TRBJ1-1
d_call: NA
v_call: TRBV11-2
clone_size: NA

cdr3_aa: CASSFWESNEQFF
cdr3_nt: TGTGCCAGCAGTTTTTGGGAGAGCAATGAGCAGTTCTTC
j_call: TRBJ2-1
d_call: NA
v_call: TRBV6-5
clone_size: NA

cdr3_aa: CASSANRGEAAGANVLTF
cdr3_nt: TGTGCCAGCAGCGCTAACCGGGGTGAGGCTGCTGGGGCCAACGTCCTGACTTTC
j_call: TRBJ2-6
d_call: NA
v_call: TRBV9
clone_size: NA

cdr3_aa: CASSQRGASGNTGELFF
cdr3_nt: TGTGCCAGCAGCCAAAGGGGAGCTAGCGGGAACACCGGGGAGCTGTTTTTT
j_call: TRBJ2-2
d_call: TRBD2
v_call: TRBV7-9
clone_size: NA

cdr3_aa: CASSDPGLSNIQYF
cdr3_nt: TGTGCCAGTAGTGATCCGGGACTATCAAACATTCAGTACTTC
j_call: TRBJ2-4
d_call: TRBD2
v_call: TRBV19
clone_size: NA

cdr3_aa: CASRGQGSTQPQHF
cdr3_nt: TGTGCCAGCCGCGGACAGGGATCCACTCAGCCCCAGCATTTT
j_call: TRBJ1-5
d_call: TRBD1
v_call: TRBV6-1
clone_size: NA

cdr3_aa: CASSPIEGETQYF
cdr3_nt: TGTGCCAGCAGCCCCATCGAGGGCGAGACCCAGTACTTC
j_call: TRBJ2-5
d_call: NA
v_call: TRBV7-3
clone_size: NA

cdr3_aa: CATSRARGPGQPQHF
cdr3_nt: TGTGCCACCAGCAGAGCCAGGGGGCCTGGACAGCCCCAGCATTTT
j_call: TRBJ1-5
d_call: TRBD1
v_call: TRBV15
clone_size: NA

cdr3_aa: CASGELAGGPNEQFF
cdr3_nt: TGTGCCAGTGGAGAACTAGCGGGGGGCCCCAATGAGCAGTTCTTC
j_call: TRBJ2-1
d_call: TRBD2
v_call: TRBV19
clone_size: NA

cdr3_aa: CASSPGTQRREKLFF
cdr3_nt: TGTGCCAGCAGCCCCGGGACTCAGAGGAGGGAAAAACTGTTTTTT
j_call: TRBJ1-4
d_call: NA
v_call: TRBV7-9
clone_size: NA

cdr3_aa: CATWTGFDEQYF
cdr3_nt: TGTGCCACCTGGACAGGGTTCGACGAGCAGTACTTC
j_call: TRBJ2-7
d_call: TRBD1
v_call: TRBV6-1
clone_size: NA

cdr3_aa: CASEGGGTYNEQFF
cdr3_nt: TGTGCCTCTGAAGGGGGGGGAACCTACAATGAGCAGTTCTTC
j_call: TRBJ2-1
d_call: NA
v_call: TRBV30
clone_size: NA

cdr3_aa: CASKTRTVGASHEQYF
cdr3_nt: TGTGCCAGCAAAACTAGGACAGTTGGGGCGTCTCACGAGCAGTACTTC
j_call: TRBJ2-7
d_call: NA
v_call: TRBV28
clone_size: NA

cdr3_aa: CASSWQVGSGNTIYF
cdr3_nt: TGTGCCAGCAGTTGGCAGGTCGGGAGTGGAAACACCATATATTTT
j_call: TRBJ1-3
d_call: NA
v_call: TRBV28
clone_size: NA

cdr3_aa: CASSQEPLANKLFAYEQYF
cdr3_nt: TGCGCCAGCAGCCAAGAACCACTAGCGAATAAACTTTTTGCCTACGAGCAGTACTTC
j_call: TRBJ2-7
d_call: TRBD2
v_call: TRBV4-3
clone_size: NA

cdr3_aa: CASIEGRSDGNEKLFF
cdr3_nt: TGTGCCAGTATCGAGGGCCGGTCGGACGGTAATGAAAAACTGTTTTTT
j_call: TRBJ1-4
d_call: NA
v_call: TRBV19
clone_size: NA

cdr3_aa: CASSSSGKDGEQYF
cdr3_nt: TGTGCCAGCAGCTCTTCCGGGAAGGACGGCGAGCAGTACTTC
j_call: TRBJ2-7
d_call: NA
v_call: TRBV7-9
clone_size: NA

cdr3_aa: CASSLGGRIDTEAFF
cdr3_nt: TGTGCCAGCAGCTTGGGGGGGAGGATCGACACTGAAGCTTTCTTT
j_call: TRBJ1-1
d_call: NA
v_call: TRBV5-6
clone_size: NA

cdr3_aa: CASSRRTGHNEQFF
cdr3_nt: TGTGCCAGTAGTCGACGGACAGGGCATAATGAGCAGTTCTTC
j_call: TRBJ2-1
d_call: TRBD1
v_call: TRBV19
clone_size: NA

cdr3_aa: CASSRTSGSRTDTQYF
cdr3_nt: TGTGCCAGCAGCCGGACTAGCGGGAGTAGGACAGATACGCAGTATTTT
j_call: TRBJ2-3
d_call: TRBD2
v_call: TRBV7-9
clone_size: NA

cdr3_aa: CASSSPAGMIGGYTF
cdr3_nt: TGTGCCAGCAGTTCTCCAGCGGGGATGATTGGGGGCTACACCTTC
j_call: TRBJ1-2
d_call: NA
v_call: TRBV28
clone_size: NA